Following are 5 T cell receptor beta chains from one sample sequenced in a study of blood T cell repertoires in COVID-19. TCRdb's copy holds only in-frame clones and misses some; the assay was immunoSEQ multiplex PCR. The sample has about 68,000 clones, around 85% seen once. Sequencing was performed on peripheral blood. All receptors derive from a woman between 55 and 75 years old with acute or convalescent COVID-19.

This clone was counted a single time. This chain links TRBV20-1 with TRBJ1-5; no firm D call. The V gene's germline CDR1 is DFQATT and CDR2 SNEGSKA (reference sequence). The CDR3 runs 12 residues. Trimming cost V 3 bases and J 6 bases, with 9 bases left between them. CDR3 region: CSASGGIQPQHF. CDR3 DNA sequence: TGCAGTGCTAGTGGAGGGATTCAGCCCCAGCATTTT.

The chain employs TRBV6-1 and TRBJ1-6; 7 bases agree with TRBD1. Germline values: CDR1 MNHNS, CDR2 SASEGT. This CDR3 spans 15 amino acids. The junction had 2 bases not matched to a gene; V was cut back by 2 bases and J by 4 bases. In DNA, the CDR3 is TGTGCCAGCAGTGAACCGGGACAGTATAATTCACCCCTCCACTTT. Translated, it gives CASSEPGQYNSPLHF.

This rearrangement joins TRBV24-1 to TRBJ1-2; no firm D call. V shed 4 bases and J shed 4 bases, with 6 bases lying between them. The germline gives CDR1 KGHDR, CDR2 SFDVKD. The length of the CDR3 is 12 residues. DNA for the CDR3: TGTGCCACCAGTGACCGCAGCTATGGCTACACCTTC. Translating it yields CATSDRSYGYTF.

The gene calls are TRBV5-4 and TRBJ2-5; 11 bases are shared with TRBD1. Germline-derived CDR1 and CDR2 are SGHNT and YYREEE (reference sequence). J gave up 5 bases and V 4 bases, and 4 bases lay outside the gene matches. The CDR3 loop spans 14 amino acids. The CDR3 sequence is CASSRDRGSETQYF. The CDR3 nucleotides are TGTGCCAGCAGCCGGGACAGGGGGTCGGAGACCCAGTACTTC.

This rearrangement joins TRBV18 to TRBJ1-2, with 10 bases that match TRBD1. With 2 bases clipped from V and 8 bases from J, the junction kept 8 bases outside the gene matches. CDR3 length: 15 residues. Germline V gene sequence: CDR1 KGHSH, CDR2 LQKENI. The CDR3 sequence: CASSPTGTGDSGYTF. The CDR3, as DNA: TGTGCCAGCTCACCAACCGGGACAGGGGACTCCGGCTACACCTTC.